This TCR beta chain was found in a study of radiotherapy plus CTLA-4 blockade in lung cancer. Study-level information: Disease control was seen in roughly 30% of patients, objective responses in roughly 17%.

On this clone itself: What it recognizes is unknown.

The CDR3 sequence is 15 residues long. From germline, CDR1 is GTSNPN and CDR2 SVGIG (reference sequence). V lost 3 bases, J lost 6 bases, and 10 bases stayed unmatched. Study-wide findings and caveats: In blood, tumor-derived TCR clones expanded after radiotherapy plus ipilimumab.

TCRdb keeps only in-frame clones here, not all; method: immunoSEQ multiplex PCR. The data hold some 35,000 clones, with more than 80% observed a single time. The chain is built from TRBV30 and TRBJ2-1, with TRBD2 matching 8 bases. Sequencing was performed on peripheral blood, taken from a patient treated with radiotherapy plus ipilimumab. The sequence came from a human donor with non-small cell lung cancer who had stable disease on radiotherapy plus ipilimumab. The CDR3 loop is CAWSAGVSGINEQFF. The CDR3 DNA follows: TGTGCCTGGAGCGCTGGGGTTAGCGGGATCAATGAGCAGTTCTTC.